This is a list of T cell receptor beta chains from one sample in a study of blood T cell repertoires in COVID-19. Sequencing used immunoSEQ multiplex PCR; TCRdb keeps in-frame clones, though not all of them. The sample consists of over 90,000 clones, around 85% of them appearing once. What was sequenced was peripheral blood. Receptor source: a man older than 75 with active or convalescent COVID-19. CDR3s include the opening cysteine and the closing phenylalanine or tryptophan. A D gene is named only where the DNA matches it firmly. Size values are once, few and many counts, or a class for expanded clones, and some rows have none.

V gene	clone size	D gene	J gene	CDR3 protein	CDR3 DNA
TRBV3-1/TRBV3-2	.	.	TRBJ2-2	CASSHLSGTGELFF	TGTGCCAGCAGCCACCTCTCAGGGACCGGGGAGCTGTTTTTT
TRBV30	.	.	TRBJ2-1	CAWSVGDLREQFF	TGTGCCTGGAGCGTCGGGGATTTACGCGAGCAGTTCTTC
TRBV5-5	few	TRBD1	TRBJ2-1	CASSPTGPPLNEQFF	TGTGCCAGCAGCCCGACAGGGCCCCCTCTCAATGAGCAGTTCTTC
TRBV29-1	.	TRBD2	TRBJ2-3	CSVVRASGGATDTQYF	TGCAGCGTCGTCAGGGCTAGCGGGGGGGCAACAGATACGCAGTATTTT
TRBV7-3	.	TRBD1	TRBJ2-2	CASSQTGQNTGELFF	TGTGCCAGCAGCCAGACAGGGCAGAACACCGGGGAGCTGTTTTTT
TRBV19	.	TRBD1	TRBJ1-5	CASRTGGSNQPQHF	TGTGCCAGTAGGACAGGGGGGTCCAATCAGCCCCAGCATTTT
TRBV9	.	TRBD1	TRBJ1-2	CASSVFRGQGGVDYGYTF	TGTGCCAGCAGCGTATTTCGGGGACAGGGGGGAGTAGACTATGGCTACACCTTC
TRBV12-3/TRBV12-4	.	.	TRBJ1-1	CASSPGLNTEAFF	TGTGCCAGCAGTCCAGGGCTGAACACTGAAGCTTTCTTT
TRBV3-1/TRBV3-2	.	.	TRBJ1-5	CASTNRALGNQPQHF	TGTGCCAGCACCAACAGGGCCTTAGGAAATCAGCCCCAGCATTTT
TRBV5-1	.	TRBD1	TRBJ1-3	CASSPSSGTGASGNTIYF	TGCGCCAGCAGCCCCAGCTCCGGGACAGGGGCGTCTGGAAACACCATATATTTT
TRBV5-4	.	TRBD2	TRBJ2-3	CASSTGGAADTQYF	TGTGCCAGCAGCACCGGGGGGGCCGCAGATACGCAGTATTTT
TRBV3-1/TRBV3-2	.	.	TRBJ2-2	CASSHPAGWGAGELFF	TGTGCCAGCAGCCATCCCGCCGGCTGGGGAGCCGGGGAGCTGTTTTTT
TRBV7-8	.	.	TRBJ1-1	CASSLLRGNTEAFF	TGTGCCAGCAGCTTATTGCGGGGGAACACTGAAGCTTTCTTT
TRBV27	few	.	TRBJ1-6	CASSLGLGGNSPLHF	TGTGCCAGCAGTTTAGGTTTGGGGGGGAATTCACCCCTCCACTTT